This TCR beta chain was sequenced for a study of blood T cell repertoires in COVID-19. Study-level information: Donors in the United States, Italy and Spain gave samples during acute or convalescent COVID-19. T cells, B-cell-depleted T cells, or PBMCs supplied cDNA or gDNA.

This clone appeared a single time. In the study's own analysis: Reference gene primer amplification gave estimated nucleated cell counts. Assay used: immunoSEQ multiplex PCR; TCRdb lists only in-frame clones, some missing. The V and J calls and the clone size are those of that table, but D and trimming were determined from the DNA. The table records around 100,000 clones, 80% to 90% of them present only once. The V gene's germline CDR1 is KGHSH and CDR2 LQKENI. The CDR3 spans 19 residues. The J segment lost 4 bases and the V segment lost 0 bases, leaving 15 bases of the junction unmatched. The specimen sequenced was peripheral blood. This clonotype was obtained from a human donor in a cohort sampled during active COVID-19. The rearrangement uses TRBV18 and TRBJ2-3; 8 bases match TRBD2. CDR3: CASSPPVERGRFGSDTQYF. DNA for the CDR3: TGTGCCAGCTCACCACCGGTTGAGCGGGGGCGTTTTGGCTCAGATACGCAGTATTTT.